This note documents a single T cell receptor beta chain sequence. The sample has other DNA sequences that encode this CDR3 too. The entry originates in a study of blood T cell repertoires in COVID-19. Study context: Some COVID-19 samples were acute and others convalescent; all came from the United States, Italy and Spain. Sources were T cells, B-cell-depleted T cells, or PBMCs; the material itself was cDNA or gDNA.

The trim removed 5 bases at V and 7 bases at J, leaving 6 bases unmatched. Germline-derived CDR1 and CDR2 are MNHEY and SVGEGT. The CDR3 covers 15 residues. In the source study's methods: Using reference gene primer amplification, nucleated cell counts were estimated. Some clones are missing from TCRdb's copy, which holds only in-frame ones; the method was immunoSEQ multiplex PCR. That table furnishes V, J and clone size, whereas the DNA furnished D and trimming. The table has 200,000 to 250,000 clones, 65% to 85% seen once. The sample was peripheral blood. The rearrangement uses TRBV6-2 or TRBV6-3 and TRBJ1-6; 9 nucleotides align to TRBD1. The receptor was isolated from a woman aged 55-69 years with acute or convalescent COVID-19. Here the CDR3 reads CASSTGQGGNSPLHF. The CDR3 DNA follows: TGTGCCAGCAGTACGGGACAGGGTGGCAATTCACCCCTCCACTTT.